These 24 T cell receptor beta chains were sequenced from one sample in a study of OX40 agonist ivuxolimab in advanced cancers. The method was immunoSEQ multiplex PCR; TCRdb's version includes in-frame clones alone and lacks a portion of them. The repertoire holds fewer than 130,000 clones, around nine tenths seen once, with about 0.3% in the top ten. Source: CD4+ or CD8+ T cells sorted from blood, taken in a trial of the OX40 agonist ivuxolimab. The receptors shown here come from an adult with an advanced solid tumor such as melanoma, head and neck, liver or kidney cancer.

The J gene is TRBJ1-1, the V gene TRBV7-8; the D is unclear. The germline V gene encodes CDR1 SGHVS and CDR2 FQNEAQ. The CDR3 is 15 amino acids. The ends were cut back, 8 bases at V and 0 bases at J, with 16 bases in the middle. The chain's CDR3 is CASGFGRALNTEAFF. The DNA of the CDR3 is TGTGCCAGCGGTTTTGGTAGGGCGCTGAACACTGAAGCTTTCTTT.

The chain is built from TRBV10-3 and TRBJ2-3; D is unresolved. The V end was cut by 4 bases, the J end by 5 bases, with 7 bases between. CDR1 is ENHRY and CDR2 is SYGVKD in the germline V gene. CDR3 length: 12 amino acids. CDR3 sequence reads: CAISADGDTQYF. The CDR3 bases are TGTGCCATCAGTGCGGACGGAGATACGCAGTATTTT.

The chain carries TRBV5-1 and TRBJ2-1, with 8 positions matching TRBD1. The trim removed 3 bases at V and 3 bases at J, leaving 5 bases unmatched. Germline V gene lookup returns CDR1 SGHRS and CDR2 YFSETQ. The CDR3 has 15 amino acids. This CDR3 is CASSSGTGLYNEQFF. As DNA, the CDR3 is TGCGCCAGCAGCTCCGGGACAGGTCTCTACAATGAGCAGTTCTTC.

The CDR3, as DNA: TGCGCCAGCAGCTCCTCAGCGGGAGACACCGGGGAGCTGTTTTTT. This gives the protein CASSSSAGDTGELFF. The rearrangement joins TRBV5-1 to TRBJ2-2, with 8 bases that match TRBD2. Germline-derived CDR1 and CDR2 are SGHRS and YFSETQ. CDR3 length: 15 amino acids. J lost 3 bases, V lost 3 bases, and 4 bases had no gene match.

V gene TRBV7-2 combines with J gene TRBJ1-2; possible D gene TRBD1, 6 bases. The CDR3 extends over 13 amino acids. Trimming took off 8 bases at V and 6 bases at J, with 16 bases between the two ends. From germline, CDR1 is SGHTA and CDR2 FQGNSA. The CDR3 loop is CASLGARVNGYTF. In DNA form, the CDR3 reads TGTGCCAGCTTGGGGGCCAGGGTGAATGGCTACACCTTC.

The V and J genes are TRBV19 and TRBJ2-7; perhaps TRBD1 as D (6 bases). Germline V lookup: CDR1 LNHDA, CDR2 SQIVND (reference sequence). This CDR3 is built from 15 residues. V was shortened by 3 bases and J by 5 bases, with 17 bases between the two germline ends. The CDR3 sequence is CASSIGLQGRNEQYF. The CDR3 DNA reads TGTGCCAGTAGTATCGGATTACAGGGTAGGAACGAGCAGTACTTC.

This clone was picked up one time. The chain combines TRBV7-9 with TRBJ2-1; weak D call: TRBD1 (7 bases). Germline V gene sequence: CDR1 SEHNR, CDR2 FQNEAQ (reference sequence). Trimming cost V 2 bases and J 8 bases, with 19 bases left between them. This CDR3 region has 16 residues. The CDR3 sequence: CASSLTPRDSADEQFF. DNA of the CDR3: TGTGCCAGCAGCTTAACTCCGCGGGACAGTGCGGATGAGCAGTTCTTC. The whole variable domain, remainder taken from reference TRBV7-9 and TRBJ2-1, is DTGVSQNPRHKITKRGQNVTFRCDPISEHNRLYWYRQTLGQGPEFLTYFQNEAQLEKSRLLSDRFSAERPKGSFSTLEIQRTEQGDSAMYLCASSLTPRDSADEQFFGPGTRLTVL.

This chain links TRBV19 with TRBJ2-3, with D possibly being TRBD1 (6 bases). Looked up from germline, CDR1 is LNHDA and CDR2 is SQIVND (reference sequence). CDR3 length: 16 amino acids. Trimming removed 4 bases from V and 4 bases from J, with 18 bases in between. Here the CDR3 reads CASSTLGRGGPDTQYF. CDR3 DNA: TGTGCCAGTAGTACCTTAGGGAGAGGGGGACCAGATACGCAGTATTTT.

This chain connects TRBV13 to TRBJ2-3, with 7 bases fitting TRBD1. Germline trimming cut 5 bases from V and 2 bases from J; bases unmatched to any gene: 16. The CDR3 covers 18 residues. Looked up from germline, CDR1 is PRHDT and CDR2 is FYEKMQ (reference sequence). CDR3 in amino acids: CASSPLKTGRGVTDTQYF. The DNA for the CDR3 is TGTGCCAGCAGCCCTTTGAAGACAGGGAGAGGGGTCACAGATACGCAGTATTTT.

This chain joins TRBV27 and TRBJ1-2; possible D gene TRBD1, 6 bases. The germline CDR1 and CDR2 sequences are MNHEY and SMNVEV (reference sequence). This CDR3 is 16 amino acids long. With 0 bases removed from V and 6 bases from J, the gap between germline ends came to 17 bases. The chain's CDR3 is CASSLSFWGGADGYTF. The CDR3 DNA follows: TGTGCCAGCAGTTTATCATTTTGGGGGGGCGCTGATGGCTACACCTTC.

The DNA for the CDR3 is TGTGCCAGTACCCCGGGCGGCACAAATCAGCCCCAGCATTTT. Protein: CASTPGGTNQPQHF. This chain connects TRBV19 to TRBJ1-5; D not resolved. The CDR3 has 14 amino acids. In germline, CDR1 is LNHDA, CDR2 SQIVND (reference sequence). The germline V and J ends were trimmed by 7 bases and 4 bases, with 14 bases remaining between them.

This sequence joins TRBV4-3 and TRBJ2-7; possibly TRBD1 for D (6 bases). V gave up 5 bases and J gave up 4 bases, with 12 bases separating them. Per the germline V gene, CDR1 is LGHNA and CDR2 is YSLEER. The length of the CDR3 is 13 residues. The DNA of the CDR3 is TGCGCCAGCAGCAAGGGGGTAGCTTACGAGCAGTACTTC. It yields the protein CASSKGVAYEQYF.

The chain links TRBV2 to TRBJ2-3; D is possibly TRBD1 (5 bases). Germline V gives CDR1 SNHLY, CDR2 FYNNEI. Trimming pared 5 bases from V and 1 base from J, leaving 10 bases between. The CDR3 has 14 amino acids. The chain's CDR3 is CASSRQIGTDTQYF. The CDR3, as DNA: TGTGCCAGCAGTCGACAGATTGGCACAGATACGCAGTATTTT.

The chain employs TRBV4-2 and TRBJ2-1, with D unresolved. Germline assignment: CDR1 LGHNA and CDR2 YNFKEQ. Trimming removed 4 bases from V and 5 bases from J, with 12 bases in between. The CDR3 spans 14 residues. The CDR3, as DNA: TGTGCCAGCAGCCTCCTTGGGCAGAACAATGAGCAGTTCTTC. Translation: CASSLLGQNNEQFF.

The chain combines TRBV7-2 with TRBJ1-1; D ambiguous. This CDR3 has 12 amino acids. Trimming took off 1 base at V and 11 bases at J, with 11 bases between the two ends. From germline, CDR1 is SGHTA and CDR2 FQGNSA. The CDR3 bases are TGTGCCAGCAGCTTAGATTGGGGAAGTGCTTTCTTT. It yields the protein CASSLDWGSAFF.

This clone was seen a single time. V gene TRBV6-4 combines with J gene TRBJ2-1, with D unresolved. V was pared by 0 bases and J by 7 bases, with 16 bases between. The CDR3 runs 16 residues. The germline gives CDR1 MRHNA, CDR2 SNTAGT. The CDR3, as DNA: TGTGCCAGCAGTGACTCGTACGGCTTCGAATTAAATGAGCAGTTCTTC. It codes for CASSDSYGFELNEQFF.

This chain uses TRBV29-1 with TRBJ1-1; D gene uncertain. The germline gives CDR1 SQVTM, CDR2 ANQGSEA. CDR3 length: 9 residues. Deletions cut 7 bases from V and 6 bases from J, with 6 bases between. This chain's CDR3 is CSAGSEAFF. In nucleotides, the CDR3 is TGCAGCGCTGGGTCTGAAGCTTTCTTT. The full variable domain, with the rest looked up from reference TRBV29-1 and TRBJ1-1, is SAVISQKPSRDICQRGTSLTIQCQVDSQVTMMFWYRQQPGQSLTLIATANQGSEATYESGFVIDKFPISRPNLTFSTLTVSNMSPEDSSIYLCSAGSEAFFGQGTRLTVV.

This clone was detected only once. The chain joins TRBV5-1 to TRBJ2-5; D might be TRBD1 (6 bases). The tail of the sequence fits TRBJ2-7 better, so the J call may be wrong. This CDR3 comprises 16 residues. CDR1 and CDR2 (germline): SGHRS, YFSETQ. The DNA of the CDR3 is TGCGCCAGCAGCTTGGATCTTAGGACAGTCGGCTACGAGCAGTACTTC. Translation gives CASSLDLRTVGYEQYF.

The CDR3 bases are TGTGCCAGCTCAGCTTCGGGAGGTTTAGGGGAGCAGTACTTC. It codes for CASSASGGLGEQYF. The V call is TRBV18, the J call TRBJ2-7; 7 bases are shared with TRBD2. There are 14 residues in the CDR3. CDR1 is KGHSH and CDR2 is LQKENI in the germline V gene. V gave up 5 bases and J gave up 7 bases; unmatched junction bases: 11.

CDR3 DNA sequence: TGTGCCAGCAGCCCACAGGGGGCTGGAGAGACCCAGTACTTC. This gives the protein CASSPQGAGETQYF. The V and J genes are TRBV7-3 and TRBJ2-5, with 9 bases lining up with TRBD1. The ends lost 5 bases at V and 4 bases at J; junction bases unmatched: 5. Germline CDR1 reads SGHTA; CDR2 reads FQGTGA. CDR3 size: 14 residues.

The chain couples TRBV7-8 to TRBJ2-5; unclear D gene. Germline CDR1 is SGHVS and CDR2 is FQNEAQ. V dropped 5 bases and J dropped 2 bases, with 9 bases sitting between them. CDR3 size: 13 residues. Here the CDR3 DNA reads TGTGCCAGCAGCCCGGGCCTACAAGAGACCCAGTACTTC. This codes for CASSPGLQETQYF. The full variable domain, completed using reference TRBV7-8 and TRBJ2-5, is GAGVSQSPRYKVAKRGQDVALRCDPISGHVSLFWYQQALGQGPEFLTYFQNEAQLDKSGLPSDRFFAERPEGSVSTLKIQRTQQEDSAVYLCASSPGLQETQYFGPGTRLLVL.

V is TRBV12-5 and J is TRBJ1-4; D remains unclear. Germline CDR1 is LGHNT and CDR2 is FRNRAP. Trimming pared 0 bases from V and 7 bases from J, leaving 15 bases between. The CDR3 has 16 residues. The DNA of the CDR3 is TGTGCTAGTGGTTTGGTACTGCGGGGAGGCGGTGAAAAACTGTTTTTT. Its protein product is CASGLVLRGGGEKLFF.

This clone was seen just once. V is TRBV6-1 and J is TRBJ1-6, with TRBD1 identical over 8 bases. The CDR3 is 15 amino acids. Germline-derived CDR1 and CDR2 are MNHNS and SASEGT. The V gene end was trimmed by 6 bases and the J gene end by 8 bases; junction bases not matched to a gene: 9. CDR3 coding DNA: TGTGCCAGCAGAAGACAGGGGTCTGAGCATTCACCCCTCCACTTT. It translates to CASRRQGSEHSPLHF.

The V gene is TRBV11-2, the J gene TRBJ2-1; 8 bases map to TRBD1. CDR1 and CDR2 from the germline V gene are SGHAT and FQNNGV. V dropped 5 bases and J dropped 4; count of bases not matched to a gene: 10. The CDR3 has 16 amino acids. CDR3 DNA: TGTGCCAGCAGCAACCCCTGGACAGGGCGATACAATGAGCAGTTCTTC. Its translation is CASSNPWTGRYNEQFF. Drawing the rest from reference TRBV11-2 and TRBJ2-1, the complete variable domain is EAGVAQSPRYKIIEKRQSVAFWCNPISGHATLYWYQQILGQGPKLLIQFQNNGVVDDSQLPKDRFSAERLKGVDSTLKIQPAKLEDSAVYLCASSNPWTGRYNEQFFGPGTRLTVL.